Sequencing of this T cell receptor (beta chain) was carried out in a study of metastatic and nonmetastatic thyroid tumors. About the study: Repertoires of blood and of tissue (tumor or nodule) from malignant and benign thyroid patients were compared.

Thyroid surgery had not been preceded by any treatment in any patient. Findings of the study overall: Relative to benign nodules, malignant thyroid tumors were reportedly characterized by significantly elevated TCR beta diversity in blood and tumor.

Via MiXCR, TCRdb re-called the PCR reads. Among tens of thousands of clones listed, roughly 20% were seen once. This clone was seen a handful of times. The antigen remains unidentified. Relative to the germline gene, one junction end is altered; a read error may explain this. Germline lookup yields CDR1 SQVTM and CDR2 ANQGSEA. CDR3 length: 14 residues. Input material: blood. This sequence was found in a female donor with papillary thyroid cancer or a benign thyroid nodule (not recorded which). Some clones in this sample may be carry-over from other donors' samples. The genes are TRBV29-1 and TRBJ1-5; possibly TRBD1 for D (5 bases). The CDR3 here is CSAATVGSNHPQHF. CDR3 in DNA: TGCAGCGCCGCGACAGTGGGCAGCAATCATCCCCAGCATTTT.